This is a list of T cell receptor beta chains from one sample in a study of patients and donors after allogeneic stem cell transplantation. Each CDR3 protein gets one entry after TCRdb re-called the RT-PCR reads with MiXCR. The repertoire holds 160,000 or so distinct CDR3 sequences, roughly 22% seen once, with 26% in the top ten. Material: blood, either unsorted or a sorted T cell fraction (not recorded which). The receptors derive from a human donor who was either an allogeneic HSCT recipient or a stem cell or donor lymphocyte infusion donor (not recorded which). It is not recorded whose cells these are; they may come from a transplant donor. Each CDR3 is given with its conserved first and last residue. A D gene is named only where the DNA matches it firmly. Size values are once, few and many counts, or a class for expanded clones, and some rows have none.

D: TRBD1; size: NA; V: TRBV3-1; J: TRBJ2-7; DNA: TGTGCCACCACGGGCAGGGGGCCCTACGAGCAGTACTTC; CDR3: CATTGRGPYEQYF
D: NA; size: many; V: TRBV5-1; J: TRBJ1-2; DNA: TGCGCCAGCAGCTTGAACGCCAACGAGGGTTATGGCTACACCTTC; CDR3: CASSLNANEGYGYTF
D: TRBD1; size: many; V: TRBV11-2; J: TRBJ1-1; DNA: TGTGCCAGCACCTCGGGACAGGGGAGGACTGAAGCTTTCTTT; CDR3: CASTSGQGRTEAFF
D: TRBD1; size: few; V: TRBV6-1; J: TRBJ2-2; DNA: TGTGCCAGCAGACCCCGACAGGGGGCTAACACCGGGGAGCTGTTTTTT; CDR3: CASRPRQGANTGELFF
D: TRBD2; size: NA; V: TRBV11-3; J: TRBJ2-3; DNA: TGTGCCAGCGAGCGGGAGCCTTCTAGCACAGATACGCAGTATTTT; CDR3: CASEREPSSTDTQYF
D: NA; size: NA; V: TRBV7-9; J: TRBJ1-2; DNA: TGTGCCAGCAGCCTCCCCCAGATTTCTAACTATGGCTACACCTTC; CDR3: CASSLPQISNYGYTF
D: TRBD1; size: NA; V: TRBV20-1; J: TRBJ2-7; DNA: TGCAGTGCTAGAGATCCCGGGACAGGGGCCTACGAGCAGTACTTC; CDR3: CSARDPGTGAYEQYF
D: TRBD1; size: few; V: TRBV2; J: TRBJ2-2; DNA: TGTGCCAGCAGTATCCGACTACAGGGGCCGGACACCGGGGAGCTGTTTTTT; CDR3: CASSIRLQGPDTGELFF
D: TRBD1; size: few; V: TRBV7-9; J: TRBJ2-7; DNA: TGTGCCAGCAGCTCTCCCGGGGACAGGAGCTCCTACGAGCAGTACTTC; CDR3: CASSSPGDRSSYEQYF
D: TRBD1; size: few; V: TRBV12-3/TRBV12-4; J: TRBJ2-2; DNA: TGTGCCAGCAGTCCCGGGACAGGCCACGCGACCGGGGAGCTGTTTTTT; CDR3: CASSPGTGHATGELFF
D: TRBD1; size: NA; V: TRBV4-1; J: TRBJ1-1; DNA: TGCGCCAGCAGCCAAGAACGGACAGGGAACACTGAAGCTTTCTTT; CDR3: CASSQERTGNTEAFF
D: NA; size: few; V: TRBV24-1; J: TRBJ1-4; DNA: TGTGCCACCAGTGATTTCCCAGGGAAACTGTTTTTT; CDR3: CATSDFPGKLFF
D: NA; size: many; V: TRBV29-1; J: TRBJ1-1; DNA: TGCAGCGTTGCCAGCCAGAACACTGAAGCTTTCTTT; CDR3: CSVASQNTEAFF
D: TRBD2; size: NA; V: TRBV6-1; J: TRBJ2-3; DNA: TGTGCCAGCATGACAGCTTCAGCGGGGAGAGATACGCAGTATTTT; CDR3: CASMTASAGRDTQYF
D: NA; size: NA; V: TRBV15; J: TRBJ2-5; DNA: TGTGCCACCAGCTTCCTCGAAAACCCCAAAGAGACCCAGTACTTC; CDR3: CATSFLENPKETQYF
D: NA; size: NA; V: TRBV12-3/TRBV12-4; J: TRBJ2-2; DNA: TGTGCCAGCAGCCGCGACTTCACCGGGGAGCTGTTTTTT; CDR3: CASSRDFTGELFF
D: NA; size: NA; V: TRBV14; J: TRBJ2-3; DNA: TGTGCCAGCAGCCAAGGCGGAGATACGCAGTATTTT; CDR3: CASSQGGDTQYF
D: NA; size: few; V: TRBV6-6; J: TRBJ1-1; DNA: TGTGCCAGCAGTTACGGGACGAACACTGAAGCTTTCTTT; CDR3: CASSYGTNTEAFF
D: NA; size: NA; V: TRBV5-1; J: TRBJ2-2; DNA: TGCGCCAGCAGCTTGGAGGCGTATGAGGCCAGGGACACCGGGGAGCTGTTTTTT; CDR3: CASSLEAYEARDTGELFF
D: NA; size: NA; V: TRBV11-3; J: TRBJ2-3; DNA: TGTGCCAGCAGCTCCGAAAAGGGACCCAGCACAGATACGCAGTATTTT; CDR3: CASSSEKGPSTDTQYF
D: NA; size: NA; V: TRBV10-3; J: TRBJ2-2; DNA: TGTGCCATCAAGTCGGGTCGAGGTAGTGACACCGGGGAGCTGTTTTTT; CDR3: CAIKSGRGSDTGELFF
D: TRBD2; size: NA; V: TRBV28; J: TRBJ2-1; DNA: TGTGCCAGCAGTTTTTCCTTGACTAGCGGGAGGCAATACAATGAGCAGTTCTTC; CDR3: CASSFSLTSGRQYNEQFF
D: NA; size: many; V: TRBV20-1; J: TRBJ1-1; DNA: TGCAGTGCTAGAGTCCCGGGGGGAAAGGCTGAAGCTTTCTTT; CDR3: CSARVPGGKAEAFF
D: NA; size: NA; V: TRBV7-9; J: TRBJ1-1; DNA: TGTGCCAGCAGCTTAAACGGACCGACGAACACTGAAGCTTTCTTT; CDR3: CASSLNGPTNTEAFF
D: NA; size: few; V: TRBV24-1; J: TRBJ2-5; DNA: TGTGCCACCAGTGATGGACCGAGGGAGACCCAGTACTTC; CDR3: CATSDGPRETQYF
D: NA; size: NA; V: TRBV6-2/TRBV6-3; J: TRBJ2-5; DNA: TGTGCCAGCAGAGGGGTGCTCCAAGAGACCCAGTACTTC; CDR3: CASRGVLQETQYF
D: NA; size: few; V: TRBV6-5; J: TRBJ2-5; DNA: TGTGCCAGCAGTTACGACGGAAATGGCCAAGAGACCCAGTACTTC; CDR3: CASSYDGNGQETQYF
D: TRBD1; size: few; V: TRBV12-3/TRBV12-4; J: TRBJ2-7; DNA: TGTGCCAGCACCCGCGGACAGGGCGATACCTACGAGCAGTACTTC; CDR3: CASTRGQGDTYEQYF
D: NA; size: NA; V: TRBV20-1; J: TRBJ2-1; DNA: TGCAGTGCTAGAGAACTACGGGGCAATGAGCAGTTCTTC; CDR3: CSARELRGNEQFF
D: NA; size: many; V: TRBV5-1; J: TRBJ1-1; DNA: TGCGCCAGCAGCTTGTCGTCGAACACTGAAGCTTTCTTT; CDR3: CASSLSSNTEAFF
D: TRBD1; size: NA; V: TRBV7-9; J: TRBJ1-2; DNA: TGTGCCAGCAGCTGCTTCGCCCGGGACAGATGCGGCTACACCTTC; CDR3: CASSCFARDRCGYTF
D: NA; size: NA; V: TRBV19; J: TRBJ1-5; DNA: TGTGCCAGTAGTATGTCGGGGAACAGCAATCAGCCCCAGCATTTT; CDR3: CASSMSGNSNQPQHF
D: NA; size: NA; V: TRBV5-1; J: TRBJ1-6; DNA: TGCGCCAGCAGCTTGTGGCAGGAGAATTCACCCCTCCACTTT; CDR3: CASSLWQENSPLHF
D: TRBD1; size: few; V: TRBV7-2; J: TRBJ1-1; DNA: TGTGCCAGCAGCTTAGGACAGGGTTCTTGGTCCACTGAAGCTTTCTTT; CDR3: CASSLGQGSWSTEAFF
D: TRBD1; size: many; V: TRBV10-3; J: TRBJ1-5; DNA: TGTGCCATCAGCGCTACAGGGGGGCCCAATCAGCCCCAGCATTTT; CDR3: CAISATGGPNQPQHF
D: TRBD1; size: NA; V: TRBV20-1; J: TRBJ1-5; DNA: TGCAGTGCTAGAGATGAGAACAGGGGCTATGTTATTGGGGCCCAGCATTTT; CDR3: CSARDENRGYVIGAQHF
D: TRBD2; size: few; V: TRBV20-1; J: TRBJ2-1; DNA: TGCAGTGCTGCCCGACTAGCGGGAGGGAGCTCCTACAATGAGCAGTTCTTC; CDR3: CSAARLAGGSSYNEQFF